The entry below gives a single T cell receptor beta chain sequence along with its context. Its antigen target is currently unknown. No base qualities exist here, and no much larger clone lies one base off it. CDR1 and CDR2 were assigned from the germline V gene as SGHDT and YYEEEE. At the junction V is shortened by 4 bases and J by 6 bases, with 6 bases in between. The CDR3, from cysteine to phenylalanine, totals 11 residues. Only the CDR3 part of the read is kept: 33 bases, read in frame from the first base. The time point label on this specimen signifies: sample from adult after SARS-CoV-2 infection, after symptom onset. A couple of convalescent COVID-19 patients, sampled after symptom onset from adults with prior SARS-CoV-2 infection, were also TCR-sequenced for comparison. The data belong to a study of T cell responses to AZD1222 COVID-19 vaccine (dated by TCRdb to the early 2020s). At the level of the whole study: A total of 233 trial participants underwent TCR sequencing, of whom about 210 had received two doses of AZD1222 and 26 had received two doses of the MenACWY control vaccine. Trial participants were enrolled by age into subgroups of 18-55, 56-69 and 70-plus years, and around 150, 29 and 61 TCR-sequenced participants, respectively, were included in these subgroups.

The CDR3 regions of human TCRbeta chains were subjected to immunosequencing. The published analysis was carried out like this. TCRs in the repertoires were matched against a reference library of SARS-CoV-2-specific TCRs that had been generated with the MIRA antigen-specificity platform. Breadth was defined as the fraction of unique TCRs that were SARS-CoV-2-associated. Depth was defined as the fraction of total T cells that were SARS-CoV-2-associated. Each spike-specific TCR was assigned to its reactive spike region and to a CD4 or CD8 class using the MIRA data. Log10-transformed breadth and depth values were compared by one-way ANOVA with Sidak's multiple comparisons tests. In TCRdb, the immuneACCESS table is reduced to in-frame sequences with V and J assigned. These tables do not hold every clone; where another copy was compared, an unresolved V gene accounts for under half, and the others remain unexplained. V, J and clone size derive from that table, while D and trimming were established from the DNA sequence. The sample table lists about 140,000 clones, around 94% of them with a count of one. Roughly 12% of the sample is taken by the ten largest.

Beyond this particular receptor, the publication reports: After two AZD1222 doses, both the breadth and the depth of spike-specific TCRs were significantly higher than at day 0 and than in MenACWY recipients. In the small 56-69-year group, the increase in depth fell short of significance, most likely because of low power. Because no day 14 peak-response samples were available, repertoires were characterized only after the peak T cell response. Vaccine-associated CD4 TCRs spanned the whole spike protein, with dominant responses in regions 160-218 and 743-854. Epitopes outside the regions mutated in the B.1.351 and B.1.1.7 variants were reportedly recognized by nearly half of the unique spike-specific TCRs. Conclusions about previously exposed vaccinees are limited, since just five or six AZD1222 recipients were seropositive for SARS-CoV-2 at baseline. Participants were mostly white British and included more females than males, and it was suggested by the authors that clonal diversity may have been underestimated.

The chain links TRBV5-6 with TRBJ2-3; no D gene is confidently identified. The sample in question was peripheral blood, obtained after recovery from COVID-19. The source of this sequence is an adult who had recovered from COVID-19. The CDR3 region: CASSMTDTQYF. In nucleotide form, the sequence is TGTGCCAGCAGCATGACGGATACGCAGTATTTT.